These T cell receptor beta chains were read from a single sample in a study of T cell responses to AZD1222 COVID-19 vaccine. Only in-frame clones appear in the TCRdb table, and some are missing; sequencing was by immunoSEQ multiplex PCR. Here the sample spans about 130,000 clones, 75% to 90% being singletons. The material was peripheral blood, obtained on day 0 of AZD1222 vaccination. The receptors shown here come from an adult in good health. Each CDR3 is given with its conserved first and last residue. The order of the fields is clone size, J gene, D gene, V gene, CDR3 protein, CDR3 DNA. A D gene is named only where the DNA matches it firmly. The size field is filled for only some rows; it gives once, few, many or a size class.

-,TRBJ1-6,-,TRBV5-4,CASSNSGKTNYNSPLHF,TGTGCCAGCAGCAACTCCGGGAAAACGAACTATAATTCACCCCTCCACTTT
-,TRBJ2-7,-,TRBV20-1,CSASGQGSSYEQYF,TGCAGTGCTAGTGGCCAGGGCAGCTCCTACGAGCAGTACTTC
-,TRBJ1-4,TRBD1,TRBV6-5,CASRHQQGANEKLFF,TGTGCCAGCAGACACCAACAGGGGGCGAATGAAAAACTGTTTTTT
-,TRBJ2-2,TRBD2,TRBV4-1,CASSQAPGGNTGELFF,TGCGCCAGCAGCCAAGCCCCGGGGGGGAACACCGGGGAGCTGTTTTTT
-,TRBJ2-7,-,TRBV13,CASSPQGVYEQYF,TGTGCCAGCAGCCCCCAGGGAGTCTACGAGCAGTACTTC
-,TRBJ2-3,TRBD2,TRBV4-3,CASSQDGLAGVTQYF,TGCGCCAGCAGCCAAGATGGACTAGCCGGAGTCACGCAGTATTTT
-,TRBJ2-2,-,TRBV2,CASNSLGVGELFF,TGTGCCAGCAACAGCCTGGGAGTGGGGGAGCTGTTTTTT
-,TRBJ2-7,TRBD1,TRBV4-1,CASSQDADRGLASQYF,TGCGCCAGCAGCCAAGATGCAGACAGGGGGTTGGCTTCCCAGTACTTC
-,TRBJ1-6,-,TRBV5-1,CASRRGGPSPLHF,TGCGCCAGCAGGAGAGGAGGTCCTTCACCCCTCCACTTT
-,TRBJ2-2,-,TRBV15,CATSRDLVAIGELFF,TGTGCCACCAGCAGAGATCTGGTAGCGATCGGGGAGCTGTTTTTT
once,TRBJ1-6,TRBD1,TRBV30,CAWSDRGRSPLHF,TGTGCCTGGAGTGACAGGGGGCGTTCACCCCTCCACTTT
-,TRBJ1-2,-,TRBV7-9,CASSQGDGYTF,TGTGCCAGCAGCCAAGGGGATGGCTACACCTTC
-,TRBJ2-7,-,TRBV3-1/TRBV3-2,CASSQIGGAFSSYEQYF,TGTGCCAGCAGCCAAATAGGAGGAGCCTTTAGCTCCTACGAGCAGTACTTC
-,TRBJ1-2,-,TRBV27,CASSRQRTANYGYTF,TGTGCCAGCAGTCGTCAGAGGACAGCCAACTATGGCTACACCTTC
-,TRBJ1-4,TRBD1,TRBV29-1,CSVARGRVEKLFF,TGCAGCGTCGCCAGGGGGCGGGTTGAAAAACTGTTTTTT
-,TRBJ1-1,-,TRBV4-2,CASSQEVVGGAPGAFF,TGTGCCAGCAGCCAGGAAGTCGTGGGGGGGGCCCCCGGAGCTTTCTTT
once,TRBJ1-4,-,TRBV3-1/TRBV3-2,CASSQVSEKLFF,TGTGCCAGCAGCCAAGTTAGTGAAAAACTGTTTTTT
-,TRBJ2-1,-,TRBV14,CASSQDWAGRNEQFF,TGTGCCAGCAGCCAAGATTGGGCGGGTCGCAATGAGCAGTTCTTC
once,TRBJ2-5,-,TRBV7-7,CASSLSTWGETQYF,TGTGCCAGCAGCCTGTCGACTTGGGGAGAGACCCAGTACTTC
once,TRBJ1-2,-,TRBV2,CASSPYYYGYTF,TGTGCCAGCAGTCCCTATTACTATGGCTACACCTTC
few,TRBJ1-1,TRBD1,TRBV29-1,CSARQGMNTEAFF,TGCAGCGCTCGACAGGGGATGAACACTGAAGCTTTCTTT
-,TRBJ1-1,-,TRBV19,CASSSEHLRAFF,TGTGCCAGTAGTTCCGAACACCTTCGCGCTTTCTTT
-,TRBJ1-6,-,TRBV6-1,CASSEIPRDSMRNSPLHF,TGTGCCAGCAGTGAAATCCCCCGGGACTCAATGAGGAATTCACCCCTCCACTTT
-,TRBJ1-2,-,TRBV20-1,CSASAFGGIAASNYGYTF,TGCAGTGCTAGTGCGTTTGGAGGGATCGCAGCTTCTAACTATGGCTACACCTTC
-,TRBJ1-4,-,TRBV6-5,CASRATPHNEKLFF,TGTGCCAGCAGGGCGACACCACATAATGAAAAACTGTTTTTT
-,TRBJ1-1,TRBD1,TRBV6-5,CASSYYGTGETEAFF,TGTGCCAGCAGTTACTACGGGACAGGGGAAACTGAAGCTTTCTTT
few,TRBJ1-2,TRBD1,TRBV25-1,CASSDDRGQIYGYTF,TGTGCCAGCAGTGACGACAGGGGGCAGATCTATGGCTACACCTTC
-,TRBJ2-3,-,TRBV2,CASSFYSTASDTQYF,TGTGCCAGCAGTTTCTACTCTACAGCTTCGGATACGCAGTATTTT
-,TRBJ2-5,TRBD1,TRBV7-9,CAIQGASTQETQYF,TGTGCCATCCAGGGGGCGAGTACCCAAGAGACCCAGTACTTC
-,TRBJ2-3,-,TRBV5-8,CASSLIDPTQYF,TGTGCCAGCAGCTTGATTGACCCTACGCAGTATTTT
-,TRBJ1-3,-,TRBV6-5,CASEPTEGSGNTIYF,TGTGCCAGCGAACCAACGGAGGGCTCTGGAAACACCATATATTTT
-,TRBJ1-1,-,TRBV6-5,CASSRVRSTEAFF,TGTGCCAGTTCTCGGGTTCGTAGCACTGAAGCTTTCTTT
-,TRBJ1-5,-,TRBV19,CASSIQDLRGNQPQHF,TGTGCCAGTAGTATTCAGGACCTGAGGGGCAATCAGCCCCAGCATTTT
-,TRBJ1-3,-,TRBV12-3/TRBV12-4,CASSFLTGNTIYF,TGTGCCAGCAGTTTTCTGACTGGAAACACCATATATTTT
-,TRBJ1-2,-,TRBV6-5,CASSYMADQIYGYTF,TGTGCCAGCAGTTACATGGCAGATCAGATTTATGGCTACACCTTC
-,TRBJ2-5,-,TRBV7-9,CASSIYPYGSQETQYF,TGTGCCAGCAGCATCTATCCGTACGGGTCCCAAGAGACCCAGTACTTC
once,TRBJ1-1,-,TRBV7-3,CASSPQANTEAFF,TGTGCCAGCAGCCCACAGGCTAACACTGAAGCTTTCTTT
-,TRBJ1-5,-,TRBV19,CASKGLGNQPQHF,TGTGCCAGTAAAGGGTTAGGCAATCAGCCCCAGCATTTT
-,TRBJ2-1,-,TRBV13,CASSLWMSSYNEQFF,TGTGCCAGCAGCTTATGGATGAGCTCCTACAATGAGCAGTTCTTC
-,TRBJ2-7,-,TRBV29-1,CSVGGGLVEQYF,TGCAGCGTAGGGGGGGGTTTGGTCGAGCAGTACTTC
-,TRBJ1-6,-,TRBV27,CASSPTLHF,TGTGCCAGCAGCCCCACCCTCCACTTT
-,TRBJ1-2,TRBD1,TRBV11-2,CASSRLGQNPNYGYTF,TGTGCCAGCAGCCGCCTGGGACAGAATCCTAACTATGGCTACACCTTC
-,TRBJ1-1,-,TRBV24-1,CATSEAGGTEAFF,TGTGCCACCAGTGAAGCGGGAGGAACTGAAGCTTTCTTT
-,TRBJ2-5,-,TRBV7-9,CASSLGRQETQYF,TGTGCCAGCAGCTTAGGCAGGCAAGAGACCCAGTACTTC
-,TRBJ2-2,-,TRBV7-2,CASSFSPRTGGELFF,TGTGCCAGCAGCTTTAGCCCCAGAACAGGGGGGGAGCTGTTTTTT
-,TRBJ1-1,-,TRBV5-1,CASSLEGNTEAFF,TGCGCCAGCAGCTTGGAGGGGAACACTGAAGCTTTCTTT
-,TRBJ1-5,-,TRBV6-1,CASSDQTGSNQPQHF,TGTGCCAGCAGTGACCAAACAGGGAGCAATCAGCCCCAGCATTTT
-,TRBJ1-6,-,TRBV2,CASSEAENSPLHF,TGTGCCAGCAGTGAGGCCGAGAATTCACCCCTCCACTTT
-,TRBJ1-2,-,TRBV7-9,CASSFAEDGYTF,TGTGCCAGCAGCTTCGCGGAGGATGGCTACACCTTC
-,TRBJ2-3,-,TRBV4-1,CASSTPSGRRGPSTDTQYF,TGCGCCAGCAGCACCCCCTCGGGACGAAGGGGTCCTAGCACAGATACGCAGTATTTT
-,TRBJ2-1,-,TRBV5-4,CASSSKGGAFEQFF,TGTGCCAGCAGCTCAAAAGGGGGGGCCTTTGAGCAGTTCTTC
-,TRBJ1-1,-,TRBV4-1,CASSQGQGRVNTEAFF,TGCGCCAGCAGCCAAGGGCAGGGTAGGGTGAACACTGAAGCTTTCTTT
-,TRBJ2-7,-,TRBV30,CAWSASYYEQYF,TGTGCCTGGAGTGCTTCCTACTACGAGCAGTACTTC
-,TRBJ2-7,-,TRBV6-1,CASSDNWRGDPSDEQYF,TGTGCCAGCAGTGACAACTGGCGGGGCGACCCCTCGGACGAGCAGTACTTC
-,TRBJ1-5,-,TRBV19,CASRWSAVRGDQPQHF,TGTGCCAGTAGATGGTCTGCGGTAAGGGGTGATCAGCCCCAGCATTTT
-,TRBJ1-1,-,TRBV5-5,CASSLRVVGEAFF,TGTGCCAGCAGCTTGAGGGTAGTGGGTGAAGCTTTCTTT